This T cell receptor beta chain appears in the sequencing data of a study of cytomegalovirus exposure and HLA in healthy donors. Overall study findings and caveats: Whilst most TCR sequences proved rare, a subset of public TCRs occurred across many donors.

Vbeta (60) and Jbeta (13) primers were used in the PCR. Sequencing used immunoSEQ multiplex PCR; TCRdb keeps in-frame clones, though not all of them. Of 190,000 or so clones detected, 82% appear once; the ten largest clones hold roughly 0.098%. Points on this clone: Its target is not known.

Germline V gene lookup returns CDR1 SGHTS and CDR2 YDEGEE. This CDR3 is 15 amino acids long. V gave up 1 base and J gave up 0 bases, with 9 bases separating them. What was sequenced was PBMCs. The origin of this receptor is a boy aged 2 to 10 in good health and CMV-seronegative. The rearrangement uses TRBV5-8 and TRBJ2-3, with a possible D match to TRBD2 (6 bases). This CDR3 reads CASSLQGTSTDTQYF. The CDR3, as DNA: TGTGCCAGCAGCTTGCAAGGGACTAGCACAGATACGCAGTATTTT.